This T cell receptor (beta chain) stems from a study of cytomegalovirus exposure and HLA in healthy donors. PCR was performed using 60 Vbeta and 13 Jbeta primers. Data came from immunoSEQ multiplex PCR; TCRdb stores just in-frame clones and leaves some out. The table has over 70,000 clones, roughly three quarters seen once. General study points: Donor immune exposure was known only as CMV serostatus. The productive fraction for most TCR beta V segments was about 90% or about 30% in an earlier analysis. Analysis performed later found approximately 17,000 TCR beta sequences associated with HLA alleles at 0.05 false discovery rate.

Only one count was recorded for this clone. Its antigen is not identified. Sequencing used PBMCs. The receptor's source is a woman in her forties or fifties in good health and CMV-seropositive.

CDR3 sequence (DNA): TGTGCCAGCAGCTTTGGGACAGGCTATGGCTACACCTTC. Translated: CASSFGTGYGYTF. The chain couples TRBV11-2 to TRBJ1-2; TRBD1 aligns across 8 bases. CDR1 is SGHAT and CDR2 is FQNNGV in the germline V gene. The trim removed 3 bases at V and 4 bases at J, leaving 1 base unmatched. The CDR3 is made up of 13 amino acids. Combining the CDR3 with reference TRBV11-2 and TRBJ1-2 gives the whole variable domain EAGVAQSPRYKIIEKRQSVAFWCNPISGHATLYWYQQILGQGPKLLIQFQNNGVVDDSQLPKDRFSAERLKGVDSTLKIQPAKLEDSAVYLCASSFGTGYGYTFGSGTRLTVV.